This T cell receptor (beta chain) was captured in a study of cytomegalovirus exposure and HLA in healthy donors. V was shortened by 5 bases and J by 9 bases, with 8 bases between the two germline ends. CDR3 length: 11 residues. The germline gives CDR1 SGHNT, CDR2 YENEEA. The PCR had 60 Vbeta and 13 Jbeta primers. Original methodology: Roughly 80 million unique TCR beta chains, some 10 million of them shared, were counted by a later analysis. Profiling relied on immunoSEQ multiplex PCR, and the TCRdb table lists in-frame clones only, not all of them. V and J calls and clone size follow that table, whereas D and trimming were derived from the DNA. The table records 150,000 to 200,000 clones, around 80% of them present only once.

The source of this sequence is a man aged 18 to 29 in good health and CMV-seronegative. The sample taken for sequencing was PBMCs. J is TRBJ2-1 and V is TRBV11-3; TRBD1 is a possible D gene (6 bases). This chain's CDR3 is CASSTGIEQFF. Here the CDR3 DNA reads TGTGCCAGCAGCACAGGGATTGAGCAGTTCTTC.